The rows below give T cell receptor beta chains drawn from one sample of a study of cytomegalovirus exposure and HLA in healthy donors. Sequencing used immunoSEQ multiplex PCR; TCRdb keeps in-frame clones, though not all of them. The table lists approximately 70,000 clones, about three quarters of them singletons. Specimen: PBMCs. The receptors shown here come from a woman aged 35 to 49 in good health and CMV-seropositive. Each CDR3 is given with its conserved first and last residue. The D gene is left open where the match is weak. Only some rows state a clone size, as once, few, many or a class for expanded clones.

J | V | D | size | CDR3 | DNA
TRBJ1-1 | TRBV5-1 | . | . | CASSSSGVRNTEAFF | TGCGCCAGCAGCTCCTCAGGGGTACGGAACACTGAAGCTTTCTTT
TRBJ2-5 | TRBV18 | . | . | CASSYGQQETQYF | TGTGCCAGCTCTTATGGACAGCAAGAGACCCAGTACTTC
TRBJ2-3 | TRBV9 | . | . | CASNTDTDTRYF | TGTGCCAGCAATACAGACACAGATACGCGGTATTTT
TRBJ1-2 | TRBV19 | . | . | CASTPGRGLNYGYTF | TGTGCCAGTACCCCTGGAAGGGGGTTAAACTATGGCTACACCTTC
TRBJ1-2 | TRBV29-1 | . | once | CSVEGSRGYGYTF | TGCAGCGTCGAGGGGAGCAGGGGCTATGGCTACACCTTC
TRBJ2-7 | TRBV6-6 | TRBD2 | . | CASSRTSGGSYEQYF | TGTGCCAGCAGCCGTACTAGCGGGGGCTCCTACGAGCAGTACTTC
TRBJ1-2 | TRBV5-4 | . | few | CASSLDRIYGYTF | TGTGCCAGCAGCTTGGACAGGATCTATGGCTACACCTTC
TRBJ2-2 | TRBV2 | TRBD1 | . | CASSPRNGQGTGELFF | TGTGCCAGCAGTCCACGAAACGGACAGGGCACCGGGGAGCTGTTTTTT
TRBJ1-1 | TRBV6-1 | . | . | CASSPGDYTEAFF | TGTGCCAGCAGTCCAGGGGATTACACTGAAGCTTTCTTT
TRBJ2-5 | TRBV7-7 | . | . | CATQTGPQETQYF | TGTGCTACCCAGACTGGCCCCCAAGAGACCCAGTACTTC
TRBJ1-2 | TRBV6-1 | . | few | CASRLDSYGYTF | TGTGCCAGCAGGCTAGACAGCTATGGCTACACCTTC
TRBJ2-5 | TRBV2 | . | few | CASSAGWPDQETQYF | TGTGCCAGCAGTGCAGGTTGGCCCGACCAAGAGACCCAGTACTTC
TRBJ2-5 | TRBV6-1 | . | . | CASSEAEGYPQETQYF | TGTGCCAGCAGTGAAGCCGAGGGATACCCTCAAGAGACCCAGTACTTC
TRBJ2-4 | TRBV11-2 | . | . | CASSFGVENIQYF | TGTGCCAGCAGCTTCGGGGTGGAAAACATTCAGTACTTC
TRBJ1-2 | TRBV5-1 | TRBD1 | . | CASRPEAGTDLGYTF | TGCGCCAGCAGACCGGAAGCCGGGACAGATCTCGGCTACACCTTC
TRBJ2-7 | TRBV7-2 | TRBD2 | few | CASSLRSGGVAYEQYF | TGTGCCAGCAGCTTAAGGTCGGGGGGGGTGGCCTACGAGCAGTACTTC
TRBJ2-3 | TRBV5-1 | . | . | CASSLVSGGGSTSTDTQYF | TGCGCCAGCAGCTTGGTTTCGGGCGGAGGGTCGACTAGCACAGATACGCAGTATTTT
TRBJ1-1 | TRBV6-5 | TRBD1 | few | CASSYSGQGNTEAFF | TGTGCCAGCAGTTACTCGGGACAGGGGAACACTGAAGCTTTCTTT
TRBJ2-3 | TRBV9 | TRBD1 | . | CASSVEGQGGTDTQYF | TGTGCCAGCAGCGTAGAGGGACAGGGAGGGACAGATACGCAGTATTTT
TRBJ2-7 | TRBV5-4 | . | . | CASSVDRVGEQYF | TGTGCCAGCAGCGTTGACAGAGTAGGGGAGCAGTACTTC
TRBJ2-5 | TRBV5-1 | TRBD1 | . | CASSLGTGKETQYF | TGCGCCAGCAGCCTCGGGACAGGGAAAGAGACCCAGTACTTC
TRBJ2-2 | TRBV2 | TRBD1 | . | CASRGQGGTGELFF | TGTGCCAGCAGGGGACAGGGCGGCACCGGGGAGCTGTTTTTT
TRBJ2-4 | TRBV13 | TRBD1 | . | CASSTTGGAAKNIQYF | TGTGCCAGCAGTACCACAGGGGGCGCGGCCAAAAACATTCAGTACTTC
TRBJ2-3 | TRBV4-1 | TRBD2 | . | CASSQDPGLAGGSTDTQYF | TGCGCCAGCAGCCAAGACCCGGGACTAGCGGGGGGTAGCACAGATACGCAGTATTTT
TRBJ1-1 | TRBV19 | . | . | CASSVRTVGNTEAFF | TGTGCCAGTAGTGTCCGGACAGTGGGGAACACTGAAGCTTTCTTT
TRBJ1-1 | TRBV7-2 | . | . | CASSQANTEAFF | TGTGCCAGCAGCCAAGCGAACACTGAAGCTTTCTTT
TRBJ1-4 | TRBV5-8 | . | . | CASSLGGGTGSGGEKLFF | TGTGCCAGCAGCTTGGGTGGAGGGACGGGTTCCGGGGGTGAAAAACTGTTTTTT
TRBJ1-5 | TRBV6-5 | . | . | CASSRGTNQPQHF | TGTGCCAGCAGTAGGGGAACTAATCAGCCCCAGCATTTT
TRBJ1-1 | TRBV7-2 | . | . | CASSSGGKDTEAFF | TGTGCCAGCAGCTCCGGGGGAAAGGACACTGAAGCTTTCTTT
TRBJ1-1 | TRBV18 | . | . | CASLSTNMNTEAFF | TGTGCCAGCCTATCGACAAACATGAACACTGAAGCTTTCTTT